The sequence of this TCR beta chain was determined in a study of blood T cells in healthy people across ages. This clonotype was seen a handful of times. The germline V gene has CDR1 SGHDT and CDR2 YYEEEE. This CDR3 has 15 residues. Trimming shortened V by 4 bases and J by 1 base, and 15 bases separated the two germline ends. The use of a sample-barcoded 5' primer and a J-beta primer mix characterized a second PCR of 7 to 11 cycles. MiXCR, run by TCRdb on the 5' RACE reads, gives a single entry per CDR3 protein. The profile covers about 1 million distinct CDR3 sequences, with over 35% appearing a single time and under 20% taken by the ten largest.

The source is a woman aged 55-75 years in good health. Sequenced sample: blood. The rearrangement joins TRBV5-6 to TRBJ2-7, with D perhaps matching TRBD1 (5 bases). The DNA for the CDR3 is TGTGCCAGCAGCCGAGACAGCCTTAATTCCTACGAGCAGTACTTC. Translation: CASSRDSLNSYEQYF.